This entry lists 14 T cell receptor beta chains sequenced from one sample in a study of blood T cells in healthy people across ages. Next came a second PCR, run for 7 to 11 cycles, which used a sample-barcoded 5' primer along with a J-beta primer mix. TCRdb re-derived calls from the 5' RACE reads in MiXCR, one entry per CDR3 protein. The table records around 780,000 distinct CDR3 sequences, 45% to 70% of them present only once. The sample comprised blood. These receptors were taken from a man between 40 and 49 years old in good health.

The table lists this clonotype with a few counts. The DNA for the CDR3 is TGTGCCAGCAGTCCCTCGGGACTAGCGGGAGGAAATGAGCAGTTCTTC. It specifies CASSPSGLAGGNEQFF. The J gene is TRBJ2-1, the V gene TRBV11-3; 15 nucleotides agree with TRBD2. Looked up from germline, CDR1 is SGHNT and CDR2 is YENEEA. Germline trimming cut 6 bases from V and 7 bases from J; bases unmatched to any gene: 7. CDR3 length: 16 amino acids.

The rearrangement joins TRBV27 to TRBJ2-2; no firm D call. Germline CDR1 is MNHEY and CDR2 is SMNVEV (reference sequence). V lost 8 bases and J 6 bases, leaving 13 bases between the germline ends. The CDR3 is made up of 13 amino acids. CDR3 nucleotides: TGTGCCAGCGGACCGTTCTCCCCCGGGGAGCTGTTTTTT. The encoded protein is CASGPFSPGELFF.

This chain joins TRBV27 and TRBJ2-1; TRBD2 matches at 9 bases. Germline values: CDR1 MNHEY, CDR2 SMNVEV (reference sequence). This CDR3 region has 11 residues. DNA of the CDR3: TGTGTCACTAGCGGGTACAATGAGCAGTTCTTC. As protein: CVTSGYNEQFF.

The chain is built from TRBV5-1 and TRBJ1-1; the match to TRBD1 covers 7 bases. This CDR3 is 16 amino acids long. V shed 5 bases, J shed 3 bases, and the junction held 13 bases outside the gene matches. The germline gives CDR1 SGHRS, CDR2 YFSETQ. The CDR3 here is CASRQTRQGLDTEAFF. The CDR3 DNA sequence: TGCGCCAGCAGACAAACCCGACAGGGTTTGGACACTGAAGCTTTCTTT. Supplemented by reference TRBV5-1 and TRBJ1-1, the full variable domain reads KAGVTQTPRYLIKTRGQQVTLSCSPISGHRSVSWYQQTPGQGLQFLFEYFSETQRNKGNFPGRFSGRQFSNSRSEMNVSTLELGDSALYLCASRQTRQGLDTEAFFGQGTRLTVV.

Concerning this clonotype itself: This may come from a read error, since a much larger clone is one base off. V is TRBV7-2 and J is TRBJ2-4, with no clear D. The J call may be in error: the DNA end matches TRBJ2-7 better. The CDR3 totals 11 residues. The germline gives CDR1 SGHTA, CDR2 FQGNSA. In nucleotides, the CDR3 is TGTACCAGCAGCTTGCTCTACGAGCAGTACTTC. It is translated as CTSSLLYEQYF.

This clonotype was observed a single time. The rearrangement links TRBV20-1 to TRBJ2-4; unclear D gene. Near its end, the DNA agrees better with TRBJ2-7, so the J call may be wrong. This CDR3 has 14 amino acids. CDR1 DFQATT and CDR2 SNEGSKA come from the germline V gene (reference sequence). The CDR3 region has the DNA TGCAGTGCTAGAGACGCCCTTCCCCCCTACGAGCAGTACTTC. Its protein product is CSARDALPPYEQYF.

The chain links TRBV5-1 to TRBJ2-3, with unresolved D. The CDR3 is 14 residues long. The germline CDR1 and CDR2 sequences are SGHRS and YFSETQ. The germline V and J ends were trimmed by 5 bases and 5 bases, with 15 bases remaining between them. Here the CDR3 reads CASRSPAGKDTQYF. The DNA of the CDR3 is TGCGCCAGCAGGTCCCCAGCAGGTAAAGATACGCAGTATTTT.

This clonotype has more than one count but fewer than ten. The V and J genes are TRBV28 and TRBJ1-2; 7 positions agree with TRBD1. With 5 bases clipped from V and 5 bases from J, the junction kept 8 bases outside the gene matches. The CDR3 runs 14 residues. Germline CDR1 MDHEN, CDR2 SYDVKM. The CDR3: CASSDGQVVYGYTF. The CDR3 bases are TGTGCCAGCAGTGACGGACAGGTGGTATATGGCTACACCTTC.

This clonotype was recorded a few times. The rearrangement uses TRBV25-1 and TRBJ2-7; D is uncertain. CDR1 and CDR2 from the germline V gene are MGHDK and SYGVNS. The ends were cut back, 3 bases at V and 10 bases at J, with 13 bases in the middle. The CDR3 loop spans 12 amino acids. CDR3 DNA: TGTGCCAGCAGTGATAAGTTGGTAGCCCAGTACTTC. This translates into CASSDKLVAQYF.

The chain links TRBV25-1 to TRBJ1-6; 8 bases agree with TRBD1. The V gene end was trimmed by 5 bases and the J gene end by 0 bases; junction bases not matched to a gene: 12. The CDR3 loop spans 19 amino acids. Germline lookup yields CDR1 MGHDK and CDR2 SYGVNS. In DNA, the CDR3 is TGTGCCAGCAGTCCCGTCAGGGCAGGGGGCTTCTCCTATAATTCACCCCTCCACTTT. Translating it yields CASSPVRAGGFSYNSPLHF.

V is TRBV12-3 or TRBV12-4 and J is TRBJ2-6; TRBD1 or TRBD2 may be the D gene (6 bases each). The CDR3 is 16 amino acids. Trimming cost V 6 bases and J 1 base, with 13 bases left between them. The CDR3 DNA reads TGTGCCAGCAGCCAAACAGGGAGGTCTGGGGCCAACGTCCTGACTTTC. This translates into CASSQTGRSGANVLTF.

The chain combines TRBV2 with TRBJ2-5, with D perhaps being TRBD1 or TRBD2 (5 bases each). This CDR3 spans 12 amino acids. Trimming took off 6 bases at V and 4 bases at J, with 9 bases between the two ends. Germline CDR1 SNHLY, CDR2 FYNNEI. The CDR3 reads CASRVGTETQYF. The CDR3 region has the DNA TGTGCCAGCAGAGTGGGGACAGAGACCCAGTACTTC.

CDR3 protein: CASSQAWGANVLTF. The CDR3 coding sequence is TGCGCCAGCAGCCAAGCCTGGGGAGCCAACGTCCTGACTTTC. The chain carries TRBV4-1 and TRBJ2-6; D remains ambiguous. V gave up 1 base and J gave up 7 bases, with 8 bases separating them. There are 14 residues in the CDR3. Germline V gene data show CDR1 as MGHRA and CDR2 as YSYEKL.

This clonotype came up a few times. The chain carries TRBV5-1 and TRBJ2-1, with 11 positions matching TRBD2. This CDR3 spans 16 amino acids. Germline lookup yields CDR1 SGHRS and CDR2 YFSETQ. With 0 bases clipped from V and 7 bases from J, the junction kept 6 bases outside the gene matches. The CDR3 DNA reads as TGCGCCAGCAGCTTGGGACTAGCGGGAAAGAAAAATGAGCAGTTCTTC. Protein: CASSLGLAGKKNEQFF.